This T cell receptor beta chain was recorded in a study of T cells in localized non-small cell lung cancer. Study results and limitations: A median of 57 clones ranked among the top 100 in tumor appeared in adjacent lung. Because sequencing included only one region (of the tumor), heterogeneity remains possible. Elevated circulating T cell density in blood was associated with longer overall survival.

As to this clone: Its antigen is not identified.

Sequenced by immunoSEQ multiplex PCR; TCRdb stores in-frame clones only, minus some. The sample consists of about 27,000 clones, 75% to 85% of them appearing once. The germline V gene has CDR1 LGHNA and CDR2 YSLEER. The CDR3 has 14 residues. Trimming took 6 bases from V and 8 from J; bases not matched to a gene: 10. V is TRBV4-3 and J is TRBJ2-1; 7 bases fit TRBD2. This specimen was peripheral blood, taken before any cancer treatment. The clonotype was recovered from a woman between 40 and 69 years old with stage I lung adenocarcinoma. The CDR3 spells CASSSLAGADEQFF. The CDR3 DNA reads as TGCGCCAGCAGTTCCCTTGCGGGAGCAGATGAGCAGTTCTTC.